A single sample is the source of the 26 T cell receptor beta chains below, sequenced in a study of cytomegalovirus exposure and HLA in healthy donors. PCR used 60 Vbeta primers and 13 Jbeta primers. Only in-frame clones appear in the TCRdb table, and some are missing; sequencing was by immunoSEQ multiplex PCR. Of around 100,000 clones in the sample, over 60% are singletons; the top ten hold 5% to 6.5%. Input material: PBMCs. Receptors were obtained from a man in his sixties in good health and CMV-seropositive.

This clone was seen just once. This rearrangement joins TRBV27 to TRBJ2-5, with D possibly TRBD2 on 5 matching bases. Germline assignment: CDR1 MNHEY and CDR2 SMNVEV (reference sequence). V shed 6 bases and J shed 5 bases, with 10 bases lying between them. This CDR3 spans 12 amino acids. The CDR3 nucleotides are TGTGCCAGCAGCCCACCGGGGGAGACCCAGTACTTC. It codes for CASSPPGETQYF.

The chain employs TRBV5-6 and TRBJ1-5, with a tentative D call TRBD1 (5 bases). This CDR3 has 14 residues. CDR1 is SGHDT and CDR2 is YYEEEE in the germline V gene. The germline V and J ends were trimmed by 0 bases and 3 bases, with 7 bases remaining between them. For the CDR3, the DNA is TGTGCCAGCAGCTTGGGAGGACACAATCAGCCCCAGCATTTT. Residues: CASSLGGHNQPQHF. The whole variable domain, remainder taken from reference TRBV5-6 and TRBJ1-5, is DAGVTQSPTHLIKTRGQQVTLRCSPKSGHDTVSWYQQALGQGPQFIFQYYEEEERQRGNFPDRFSGHQFPNYSSELNVNALLLGDSALYLCASSLGGHNQPQHFGDGTRLSIL.

CDR3: CASSRRVGTEAFF. The DNA for the CDR3 is TGTGCCAGCAGCCGCAGGGTTGGGACTGAAGCTTTCTTT. The V and J genes are TRBV7-8 and TRBJ1-1; perhaps TRBD1 as D (5 bases). CDR1 SGHVS and CDR2 FQNEAQ come from the germline V gene. The length of the CDR3 is 13 residues. Trimming shortened V by 5 bases and J by 5 bases, and 12 bases separated the two germline ends.

The table lists this clone with a few counts. The gene calls are TRBV6-1 and TRBJ2-5; 10 bases agree with TRBD2. The CDR3 has 15 residues. Germline CDR1 is MNHNS and CDR2 is SASEGT. Trimming took 5 bases from V and 1 from J; bases not matched to a gene: 4. CDR3 DNA: TGTGCCAGCAGTCCGAGGACTAGCGGCCAAGAGACCCAGTACTTC. Protein product: CASSPRTSGQETQYF.

V is TRBV6-1 and J is TRBJ1-1; D is unclear. The CDR3 runs to 13 residues. Germline CDR1 is MNHNS and CDR2 is SASEGT. Between the trimmed V and J ends, which lost 4 bases and 0 bases, there was a span of 6 bases. This chain's CDR3 is CASSAVMNTEAFF. In DNA form, the CDR3 reads TGTGCCAGCAGTGCAGTCATGAACACTGAAGCTTTCTTT.

The V and J genes are TRBV10-3 and TRBJ2-7, with D possibly TRBD1 on 6 matching bases. Trimming pared 3 bases from V and 0 bases from J, leaving 12 bases between. Germline V gene data show CDR1 as ENHRY and CDR2 as SYGVKD. This CDR3 contains 15 residues. The CDR3 sequence: CAISERQGTSYEQYF. The CDR3 DNA sequence: TGTGCCATCAGTGAAAGGCAGGGGACCTCCTACGAGCAGTACTTC.

The rearrangement joins TRBV5-6 to TRBJ1-1; D not resolved. CDR1 and CDR2 from the germline V gene are SGHDT and YYEEEE. CDR3 length: 15 residues. Trimming removed 4 bases from V and 2 bases from J, with 15 bases in between. The CDR3, as DNA: TGTGCCAGCAGCACCTGGGGAGGGTTCAACACTGAAGCTTTCTTT. This translates into CASSTWGGFNTEAFF.

This sequence joins TRBV9 and TRBJ2-2; 8 bases are a match to TRBD1. CDR1 is SGDLS, CDR2 YYNGEE, per germline. The CDR3 runs to 15 residues. The V and J ends lost 4 bases and 6 bases, in that order; junction bases with no gene match: 8. The CDR3 DNA sequence: TGTGCCAGCAGCCTAACGGGACAGGTCCCCGGGGAGCTGTTTTTT. This encodes CASSLTGQVPGELFF.

The chain couples TRBV2 to TRBJ2-3, with a tentative D call TRBD1 (6 bases). Germline V gives CDR1 SNHLY, CDR2 FYNNEI. V shed 7 bases and J shed 0 bases, with 14 bases lying between them. This CDR3 has 15 amino acids. The chain's CDR3 is CASKGDRPSTDTQYF. The CDR3 DNA sequence: TGTGCCAGCAAGGGGGACCGCCCTAGCACAGATACGCAGTATTTT.

The V and J genes are TRBV19 and TRBJ1-6, with D possibly matching TRBD1 (5 bases). The CDR3 runs 14 residues. The germline V and J ends were trimmed by 7 bases and 5 bases, with 12 bases remaining between them. From germline, CDR1 is LNHDA and CDR2 SQIVND (reference sequence). Written as DNA, the CDR3 is TGTGCCAGTATGGGGGGTAACGATAATTCACCCCTCCACTTT. Translation gives CASMGGNDNSPLHF.

The CDR3 DNA follows: TGTGCCAGCCAACATCCCAGGGAACATGGCTACACCTTC. As protein: CASQHPREHGYTF. The gene calls are TRBV6-1 and TRBJ1-2, with D tentatively TRBD1 (5 bases). The CDR3 has 13 amino acids. Germline V gene data show CDR1 as MNHNS and CDR2 as SASEGT. V was trimmed by 8 bases and J by 6 bases, leaving 16 bases between them.

The genes are TRBV4-1 and TRBJ1-2; 9 positions match TRBD1. This CDR3 is built from 17 residues. After removal of 3 bases from V and 5 bases from J, the junction contained 13 bases not matched to a gene. Germline V gene data show CDR1 as MGHRA and CDR2 as YSYEKL. As DNA, the CDR3 is TGCGCCAGCAGCCATTCCGGACAGGGGCCTTTAGAATATGGCTACACCTTC. It codes for CASSHSGQGPLEYGYTF.

This clone came up a few times. This chain uses TRBV6-5 with TRBJ2-7, with 7 bases matching TRBD1. The length of the CDR3 is 15 residues. The junction had 7 bases not matched to a gene; V was cut back by 0 bases and J by 5 bases. Per germline, CDR1 MNHEY and CDR2 SVGAGI. CDR3 in DNA: TGTGCCAGCAGTTACTCGTTCGAGGGGGCTAACGAGCAGTACTTC. Amino acid sequence: CASSYSFEGANEQYF.

This chain joins TRBV2 and TRBJ2-3, with D unclear. The CDR3 length is 14 residues. Trimming left V 4 bases short and J 3 bases short, with 11 bases between. Germline V gene lookup returns CDR1 SNHLY and CDR2 FYNNEI. The CDR3 region is CASSAGLRTDTQYF. CDR3 in DNA: TGTGCCAGCAGTGCTGGGCTTAGGACAGATACGCAGTATTTT.

The V call is TRBV5-1, the J call TRBJ2-3; possibly TRBD1 for D (7 bases). The length of the CDR3 is 15 residues. Germline V gene data show CDR1 as SGHRS and CDR2 as YFSETQ. Trimming took off 3 bases at V and 5 bases at J, with 16 bases between the two ends. CDR3 sequence reads: CASSSGVYRGDTQYF. Here the CDR3 DNA reads TGCGCCAGCAGCTCGGGGGTCTACAGGGGAGATACGCAGTATTTT.

The gene calls are TRBV15 and TRBJ2-3; TRBD2 aligns across 12 bases. The CDR3 runs to 13 residues. J was trimmed by 6 bases and V by 5 bases; bases with no gene match: 0. Germline V gives CDR1 LNHNV, CDR2 YYDKDF (reference sequence). The CDR3 loop is CATSLAGGDTQYF. CDR3 DNA sequence: TGTGCCACCAGCCTAGCGGGGGGGGATACGCAGTATTTT.

V and J are TRBV5-6 and TRBJ2-1, with D tentatively TRBD1 (6 bases). Trimming shortened V by 4 bases and J by 11 bases, and 16 bases separated the two germline ends. This CDR3 spans 13 amino acids. CDR1 and CDR2 from the germline V gene are SGHDT and YYEEEE. The CDR3 bases are TGTGCCAGCAGCCTGACACGGGACACTAAGCAGTTCTTC. Residues: CASSLTRDTKQFF.

This clone was observed a handful of times. The CDR3 DNA reads as TGCAGCGCCCGACAGGACGCGAACACTGAAGCTTTCTTT. This sequence encodes CSARQDANTEAFF. J is TRBJ1-1 and V is TRBV29-1, with a weak D call TRBD1 (6 bases). The V and J ends lost 7 bases and 1 base respectively, with 13 bases between them. Looked up from germline, CDR1 is SQVTM and CDR2 is ANQGSEA. This CDR3 has 13 amino acids.

The chain combines TRBV2 with TRBJ2-4, with no clear D. The CDR3 covers 11 residues. Trimming removed 7 bases from V and 7 bases from J, with 8 bases in between. CDR1 and CDR2 (germline): SNHLY, FYNNEI. CDR3: CASTERNIQYF. The CDR3 coding sequence is TGTGCCAGCACCGAACGGAACATTCAGTACTTC. The entire variable domain, with the rest obtained from reference TRBV2 and TRBJ2-4, is as follows: EPEVTQTPSHQVTQMGQEVILRCVPISNHLYFYWYRQILGQKVEFLVSFYNNEISEKSEIFDDQFSVERPDGSNFTLKIRSTKLEDSAMYFCASTERNIQYFGAGTRLSVL.

The chain employs TRBV27 and TRBJ2-3, with 10 bases identical to TRBD2. Germline trimming cut 7 bases from V and 4 bases from J; bases unmatched to any gene: 5. The CDR3 runs to 14 residues. The germline V gene has CDR1 MNHEY and CDR2 SMNVEV (reference sequence). Here the CDR3 DNA reads TGTGCCAGCAAAGGTCTAGCGGGGGCAGATACGCAGTATTTT. It yields the protein CASKGLAGADTQYF.

The CDR3 reads CASSFTVQGASPLHF. The CDR3 nucleotides are TGTGCCAGCAGCTTCACCGTACAGGGAGCCTCACCCCTCCACTTT. This rearrangement joins TRBV7-8 to TRBJ1-6, with a tentative D call TRBD1 (6 bases). There are 15 residues in the CDR3. V was shortened by 3 bases and J by 10 bases, with 16 bases between the two germline ends. In germline, CDR1 is SGHVS, CDR2 FQNEAQ. Based on the CDR3 plus reference TRBV7-8 and TRBJ1-6, the full variable domain is GAGVSQSPRYKVAKRGQDVALRCDPISGHVSLFWYQQALGQGPEFLTYFQNEAQLDKSGLPSDRFFAERPEGSVSTLKIQRTQQEDSAVYLCASSFTVQGASPLHFGNGTRLTVT.

V and J are TRBV7-9 and TRBJ2-1; unclear D gene. CDR3 length: 15 residues. V was cut by 2 bases and J by 1 base, with 9 bases left in between. CDR1 is SEHNR, CDR2 FQNEAQ, per germline (reference sequence). The chain's CDR3 is CASSLLGLSYNEQFF. DNA of the CDR3: TGTGCCAGCAGCTTACTCGGGTTGTCCTACAATGAGCAGTTCTTC.

The chain joins TRBV5-1 to TRBJ2-1, with a tentative D call TRBD1 (5 bases). The CDR3 spans 14 residues. CDR1 SGHRS and CDR2 YFSETQ come from the germline V gene. V shed 4 bases and J shed 6 bases, with 14 bases lying between them. The CDR3 sequence: CASSRGQAPNEQFF. Here the CDR3 DNA reads TGCGCCAGCAGCAGAGGACAAGCCCCCAATGAGCAGTTCTTC.

The chain is built from TRBV5-1 and TRBJ2-5, with 9 bases identical to TRBD2. The junction had 4 bases not matched to a gene; V was cut back by 0 bases and J by 1 base. Germline CDR1 and CDR2: SGHRS and YFSETQ. CDR3 length: 16 amino acids. The CDR3 DNA is TGCGCCAGCAGCTTGGCCAGCGGGGGGCCCCAAGAGACCCAGTACTTC. This encodes CASSLASGGPQETQYF.

This clone appeared once. CDR3 residues: CASSTPGQDTGDTQYF. The CDR3 DNA reads as TGTGCCAGCAGTACCCCGGGACAGGACACGGGAGATACGCAGTATTTT. The chain carries TRBV6-4 and TRBJ2-3, with TRBD1 matching over 8 bases. The CDR3 runs 16 residues. J lost 5 bases, V lost 5 bases, and 12 bases had no gene match. The germline V gene encodes CDR1 MRHNA and CDR2 SNTAGT.

The J gene is TRBJ1-1, the V gene TRBV6-5; D gene uncertain. Trimming took off 4 bases at V and 1 base at J, with 10 bases between the two ends. Germline-derived CDR1 and CDR2 are MNHEY and SVGAGI. The CDR3 is 14 amino acids. CDR3 nucleotide sequence: TGTGCCAGCAGTTCATATGAGGGGAACACTGAAGCTTTCTTT. Encoded protein: CASSSYEGNTEAFF.